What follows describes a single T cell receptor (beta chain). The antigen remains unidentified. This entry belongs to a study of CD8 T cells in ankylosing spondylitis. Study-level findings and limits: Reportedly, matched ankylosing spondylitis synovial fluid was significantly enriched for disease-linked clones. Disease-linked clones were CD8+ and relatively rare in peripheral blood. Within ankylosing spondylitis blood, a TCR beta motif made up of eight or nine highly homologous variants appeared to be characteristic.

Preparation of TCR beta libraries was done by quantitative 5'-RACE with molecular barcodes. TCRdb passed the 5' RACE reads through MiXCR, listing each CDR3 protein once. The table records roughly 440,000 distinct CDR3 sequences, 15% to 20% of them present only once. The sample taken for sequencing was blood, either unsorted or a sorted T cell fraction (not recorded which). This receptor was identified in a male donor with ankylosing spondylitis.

CDR3 protein: CAWSSAGQYVVYGYTF. CDR3 nucleotides: TGTGCCTGGAGTTCCGCGGGACAGTATGTTGTCTATGGCTACACCTTC. This rearrangement joins TRBV30 to TRBJ1-2, with 7 bases fitting TRBD1. The junction had 13 bases not matched to a gene; V was cut back by 2 bases and J by 4 bases. The CDR3 sequence is 16 residues long. Germline assignment: CDR1 GTSNPN and CDR2 SVGIG (reference sequence). Together with reference TRBV30 and TRBJ1-2, the CDR3 gives the full variable domain: SQTIHQWPATLVQPVGSPLSLECTVEGTSNPNLYWYRQAAGRGLQLLFYSVGIGQISSEVPQNLSASRPQDRQFILSSKKLLLSDSGFYLCAWSSAGQYVVYGYTFGSGTRLTVV.